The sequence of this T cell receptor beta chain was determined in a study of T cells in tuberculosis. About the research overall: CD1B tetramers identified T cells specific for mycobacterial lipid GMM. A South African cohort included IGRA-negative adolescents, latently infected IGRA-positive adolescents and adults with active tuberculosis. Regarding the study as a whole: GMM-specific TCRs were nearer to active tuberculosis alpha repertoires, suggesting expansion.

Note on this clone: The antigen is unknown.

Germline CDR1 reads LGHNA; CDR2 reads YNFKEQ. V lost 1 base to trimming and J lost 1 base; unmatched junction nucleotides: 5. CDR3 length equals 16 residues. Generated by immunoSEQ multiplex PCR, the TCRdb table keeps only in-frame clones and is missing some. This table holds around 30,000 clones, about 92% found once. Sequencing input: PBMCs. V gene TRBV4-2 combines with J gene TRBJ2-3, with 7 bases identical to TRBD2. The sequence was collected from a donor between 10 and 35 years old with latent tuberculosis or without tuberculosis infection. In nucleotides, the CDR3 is TGTGCCAGCAGCCAAGGTGATCGGGGGGGCACAGATACGCAGTATTTT. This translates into CASSQGDRGGTDTQYF.